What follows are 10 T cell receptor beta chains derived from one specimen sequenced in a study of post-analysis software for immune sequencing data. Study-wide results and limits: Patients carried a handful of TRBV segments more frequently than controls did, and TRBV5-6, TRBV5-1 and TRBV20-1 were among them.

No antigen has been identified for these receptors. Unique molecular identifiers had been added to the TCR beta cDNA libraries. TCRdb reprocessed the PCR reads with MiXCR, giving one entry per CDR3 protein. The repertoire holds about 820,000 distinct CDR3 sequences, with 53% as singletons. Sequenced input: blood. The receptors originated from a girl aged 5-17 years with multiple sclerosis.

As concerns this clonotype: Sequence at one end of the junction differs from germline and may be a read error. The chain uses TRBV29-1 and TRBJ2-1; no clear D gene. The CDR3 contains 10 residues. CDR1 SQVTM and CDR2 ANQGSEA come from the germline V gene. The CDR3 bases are TGCAGCGGGCAGGTCAATGGGCAGTTCTTC. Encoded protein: CSGQVNGQFF.

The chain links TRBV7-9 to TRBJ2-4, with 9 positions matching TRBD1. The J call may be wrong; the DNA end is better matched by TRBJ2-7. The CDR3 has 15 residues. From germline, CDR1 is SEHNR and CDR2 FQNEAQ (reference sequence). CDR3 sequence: CASSLNSGQGYEQYF. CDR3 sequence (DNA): TGTGCCAGCAGCTTAAACTCGGGACAGGGCTACGAGCAGTACTTC.

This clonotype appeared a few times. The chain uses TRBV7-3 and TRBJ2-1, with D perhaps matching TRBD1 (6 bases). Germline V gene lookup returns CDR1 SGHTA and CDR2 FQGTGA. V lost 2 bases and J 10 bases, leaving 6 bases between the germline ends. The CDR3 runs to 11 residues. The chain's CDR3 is CASSLDREQFF. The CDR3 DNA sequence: TGTGCCAGCAGCTTAGACAGGGAGCAGTTCTTC.

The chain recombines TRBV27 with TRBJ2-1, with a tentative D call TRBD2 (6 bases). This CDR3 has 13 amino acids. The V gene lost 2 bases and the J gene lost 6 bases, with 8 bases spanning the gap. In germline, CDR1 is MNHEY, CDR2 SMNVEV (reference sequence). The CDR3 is CASSLIGSNEQFF. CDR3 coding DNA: TGTGCCAGCAGTTTAATCGGGAGCAATGAGCAGTTCTTC.

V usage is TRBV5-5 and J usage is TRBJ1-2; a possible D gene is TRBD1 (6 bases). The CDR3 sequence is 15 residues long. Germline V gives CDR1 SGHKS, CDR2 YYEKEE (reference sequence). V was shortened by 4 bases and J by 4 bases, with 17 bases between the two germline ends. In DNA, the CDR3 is TGTGCCAGCAGCCCGCCGAGGGGGGCCATCTATGGCTACACCTTC. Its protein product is CASSPPRGAIYGYTF.

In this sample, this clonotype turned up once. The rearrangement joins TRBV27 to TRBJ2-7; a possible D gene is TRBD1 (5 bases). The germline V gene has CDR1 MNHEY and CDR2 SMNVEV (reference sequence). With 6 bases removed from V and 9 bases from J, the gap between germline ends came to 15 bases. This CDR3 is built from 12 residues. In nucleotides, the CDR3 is TGTGCCAGCAGCACCCAGGGAAAAAGGCAGTACTTC. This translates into CASSTQGKRQYF.

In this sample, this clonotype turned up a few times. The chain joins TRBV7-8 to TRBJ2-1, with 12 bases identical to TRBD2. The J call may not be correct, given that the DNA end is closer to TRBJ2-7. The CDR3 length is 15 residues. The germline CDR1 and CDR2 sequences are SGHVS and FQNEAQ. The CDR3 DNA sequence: TGTGCCAGCAGCCCTCGACTAGCGGGAGAAGGCGAGCAGTACTTC. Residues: CASSPRLAGEGEQYF.

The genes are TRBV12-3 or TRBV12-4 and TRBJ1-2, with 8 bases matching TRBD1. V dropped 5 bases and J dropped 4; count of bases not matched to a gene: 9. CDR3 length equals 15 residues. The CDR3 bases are TGTGCCAGCAGTCGCCAGGGGGCGCCAAGCTATGGCTACACCTTC. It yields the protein CASSRQGAPSYGYTF.

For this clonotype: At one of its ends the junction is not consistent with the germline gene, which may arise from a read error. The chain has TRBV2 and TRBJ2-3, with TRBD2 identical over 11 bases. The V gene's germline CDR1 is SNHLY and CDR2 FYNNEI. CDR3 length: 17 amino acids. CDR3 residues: CAGSASGSGRATDTQYF. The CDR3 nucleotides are TGTGCCGGCAGTGCTAGCGGTAGCGGGAGGGCTACAGATACGCAGTATTTT.

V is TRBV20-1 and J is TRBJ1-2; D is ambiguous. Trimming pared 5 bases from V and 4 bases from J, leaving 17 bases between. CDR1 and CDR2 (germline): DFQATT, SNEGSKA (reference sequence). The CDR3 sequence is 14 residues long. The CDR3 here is CSAPVGPGLYGYTF. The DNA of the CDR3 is TGCAGTGCTCCTGTTGGTCCCGGGCTCTATGGCTACACCTTC.